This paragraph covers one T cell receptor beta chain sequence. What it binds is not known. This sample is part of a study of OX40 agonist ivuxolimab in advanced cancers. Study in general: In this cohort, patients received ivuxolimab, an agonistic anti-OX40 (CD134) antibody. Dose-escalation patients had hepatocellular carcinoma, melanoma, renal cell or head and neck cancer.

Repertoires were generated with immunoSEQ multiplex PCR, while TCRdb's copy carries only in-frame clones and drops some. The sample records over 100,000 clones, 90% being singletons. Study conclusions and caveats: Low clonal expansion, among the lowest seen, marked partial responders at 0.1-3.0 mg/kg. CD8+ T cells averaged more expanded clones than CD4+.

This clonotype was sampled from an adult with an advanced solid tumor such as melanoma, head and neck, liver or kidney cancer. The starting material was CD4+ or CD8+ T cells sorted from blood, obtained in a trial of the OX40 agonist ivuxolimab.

The chain's CDR3 is CASSMTSGSETQYF. The CDR3 DNA follows: TGTGCCAGCAGCATGACTAGCGGGAGCGAGACCCAGTACTTC. V usage is TRBV9 and J usage is TRBJ2-5; 12 bases match TRBD2. With V trimmed by 4 bases and J by 5 bases, 3 bases remained unmatched. Germline CDR1 is SGDLS and CDR2 is YYNGEE. The length of the CDR3 is 14 residues.